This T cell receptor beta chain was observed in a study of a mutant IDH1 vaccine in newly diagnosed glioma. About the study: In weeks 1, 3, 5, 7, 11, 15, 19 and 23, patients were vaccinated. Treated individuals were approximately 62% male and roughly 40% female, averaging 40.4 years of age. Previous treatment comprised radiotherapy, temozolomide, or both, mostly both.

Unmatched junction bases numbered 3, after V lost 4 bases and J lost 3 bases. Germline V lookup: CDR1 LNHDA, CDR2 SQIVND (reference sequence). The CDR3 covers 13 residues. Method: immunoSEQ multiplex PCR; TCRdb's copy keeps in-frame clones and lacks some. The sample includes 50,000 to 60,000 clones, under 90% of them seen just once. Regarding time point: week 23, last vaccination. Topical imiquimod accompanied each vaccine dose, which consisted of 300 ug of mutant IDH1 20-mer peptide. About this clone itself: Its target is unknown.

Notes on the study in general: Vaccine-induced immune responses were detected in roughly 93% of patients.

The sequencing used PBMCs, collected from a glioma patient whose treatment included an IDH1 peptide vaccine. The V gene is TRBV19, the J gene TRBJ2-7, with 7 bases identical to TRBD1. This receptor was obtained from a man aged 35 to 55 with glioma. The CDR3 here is CASSKSGGYEQYF. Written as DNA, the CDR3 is TGTGCCAGTAGTAAGTCAGGGGGCTACGAGCAGTACTTC.